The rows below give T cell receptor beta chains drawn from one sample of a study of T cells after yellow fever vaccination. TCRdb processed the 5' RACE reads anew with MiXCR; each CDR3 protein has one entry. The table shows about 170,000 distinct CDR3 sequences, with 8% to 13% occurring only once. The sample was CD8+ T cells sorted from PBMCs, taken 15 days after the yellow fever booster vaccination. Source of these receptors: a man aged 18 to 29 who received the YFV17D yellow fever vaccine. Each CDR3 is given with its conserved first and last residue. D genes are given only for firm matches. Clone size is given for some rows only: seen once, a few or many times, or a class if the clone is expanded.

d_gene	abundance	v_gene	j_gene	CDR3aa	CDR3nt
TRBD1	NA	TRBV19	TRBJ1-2	CASRGEQGDEARLAYGYTF	TGTGCCAGTAGAGGGGAGCAGGGGGATGAAGCGCGACTCGCCTATGGCTACACCTTC
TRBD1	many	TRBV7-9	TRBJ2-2	CASTKTGGSTGELFF	TGTGCCAGCACCAAAACAGGGGGCAGCACCGGGGAGCTGTTTTTT
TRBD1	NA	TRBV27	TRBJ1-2	CASSLGQGGLYGYTF	TGTGCCAGCAGTTTAGGACAGGGGGGCCTCTATGGCTACACCTTC
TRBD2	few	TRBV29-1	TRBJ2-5	CSVVLAGAGETQYF	TGCAGCGTTGTCCTAGCGGGGGCGGGGGAGACCCAGTACTTC
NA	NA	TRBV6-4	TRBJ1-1	CATPGYPEAFF	TGTGCCACCCCCGGGTATCCTGAAGCTTTCTTT
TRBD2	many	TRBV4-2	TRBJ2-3	CASSQDSGGADTQYF	TGTGCCAGCAGCCAAGATAGCGGGGGGGCAGATACGCAGTATTTT
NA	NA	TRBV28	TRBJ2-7	CASIDGASYEQYF	TGTGCCAGCATAGACGGTGCCTCCTACGAGCAGTACTTC
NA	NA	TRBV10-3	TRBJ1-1	CAIRGPSGTEAFF	TGTGCCATTAGGGGCCCTTCAGGCACTGAAGCTTTCTTT
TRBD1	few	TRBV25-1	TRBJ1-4	CASSVGRGREKLFF	TGTGCCAGCAGTGTGGGCAGGGGGCGGGAAAAACTGTTTTTT
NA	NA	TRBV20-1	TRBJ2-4	CSARSENIQYF	TGCAGTGCTAGGTCAGAAAACATTCAGTACTTC
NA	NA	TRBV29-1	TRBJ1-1	CSVEDGGRFTEAFF	TGCAGCGTTGAAGACGGGGGGCGGTTTACTGAAGCTTTCTTT
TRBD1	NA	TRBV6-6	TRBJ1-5	CASSYGRDSPISPQHF	TGTGCCAGCAGTTACGGCCGGGACAGTCCCATATCGCCCCAGCATTTT
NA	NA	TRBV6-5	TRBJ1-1	CASRSLFREAFF	TGTGCCAGCAGGTCCCTCTTTCGTGAAGCTTTCTTT
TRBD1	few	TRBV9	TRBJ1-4	CASSPRQGGEKLFF	TGTGCCAGCAGCCCACGACAGGGGGGTGAAAAACTGTTTTTT
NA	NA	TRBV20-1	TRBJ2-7	CSALGRGEQYF	TGCAGTGCCTTGGGGCGCGGCGAGCAGTACTTC
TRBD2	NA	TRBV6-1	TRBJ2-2	CASSRLAGEGTGELFF	TGTGCCAGCAGCCGGCTAGCGGGGGAGGGCACCGGGGAGCTGTTTTTT
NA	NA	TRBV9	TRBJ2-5	CASSSRTAPQETQYF	TGTGCCAGCAGCTCCCGGACGGCTCCTCAAGAGACCCAGTACTTC
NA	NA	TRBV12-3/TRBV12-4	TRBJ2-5	CASSSDETQYF	TGTGCCAGCAGTAGCGATGAGACCCAGTACTTC
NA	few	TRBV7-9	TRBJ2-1	CASSSPDSYNEQFF	TGTGCCAGCAGCTCTCCCGACAGCTACAATGAGCAGTTCTTC
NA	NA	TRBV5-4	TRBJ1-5	CASSLNDQPQHF	TGTGCCAGCAGCTTGAATGATCAGCCCCAGCATTTT
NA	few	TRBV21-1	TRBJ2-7	CASSKDRGNSSYEQYF	TGTGCCAGCAGCAAAGATCGGGGCAACAGCTCCTACGAGCAGTACTTC
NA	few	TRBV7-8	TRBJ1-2	CASSLGGTDYGYTF	TGTGCCAGCAGCTTAGGGGGCACAGATTATGGCTACACCTTC
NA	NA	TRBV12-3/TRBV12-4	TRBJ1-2	CASSPGGSGGYTF	TGTGCCAGCAGTCCCGGGGGCTCCGGTGGCTACACCTTC
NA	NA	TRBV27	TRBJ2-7	CASSFARGKYEQYF	TGTGCCAGCAGTTTTGCTAGGGGCAAGTACGAGCAGTACTTC
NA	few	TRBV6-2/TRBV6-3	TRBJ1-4	CASSGLSEKLFF	TGTGCCAGCAGTGGACTATCCGAAAAACTGTTTTTT